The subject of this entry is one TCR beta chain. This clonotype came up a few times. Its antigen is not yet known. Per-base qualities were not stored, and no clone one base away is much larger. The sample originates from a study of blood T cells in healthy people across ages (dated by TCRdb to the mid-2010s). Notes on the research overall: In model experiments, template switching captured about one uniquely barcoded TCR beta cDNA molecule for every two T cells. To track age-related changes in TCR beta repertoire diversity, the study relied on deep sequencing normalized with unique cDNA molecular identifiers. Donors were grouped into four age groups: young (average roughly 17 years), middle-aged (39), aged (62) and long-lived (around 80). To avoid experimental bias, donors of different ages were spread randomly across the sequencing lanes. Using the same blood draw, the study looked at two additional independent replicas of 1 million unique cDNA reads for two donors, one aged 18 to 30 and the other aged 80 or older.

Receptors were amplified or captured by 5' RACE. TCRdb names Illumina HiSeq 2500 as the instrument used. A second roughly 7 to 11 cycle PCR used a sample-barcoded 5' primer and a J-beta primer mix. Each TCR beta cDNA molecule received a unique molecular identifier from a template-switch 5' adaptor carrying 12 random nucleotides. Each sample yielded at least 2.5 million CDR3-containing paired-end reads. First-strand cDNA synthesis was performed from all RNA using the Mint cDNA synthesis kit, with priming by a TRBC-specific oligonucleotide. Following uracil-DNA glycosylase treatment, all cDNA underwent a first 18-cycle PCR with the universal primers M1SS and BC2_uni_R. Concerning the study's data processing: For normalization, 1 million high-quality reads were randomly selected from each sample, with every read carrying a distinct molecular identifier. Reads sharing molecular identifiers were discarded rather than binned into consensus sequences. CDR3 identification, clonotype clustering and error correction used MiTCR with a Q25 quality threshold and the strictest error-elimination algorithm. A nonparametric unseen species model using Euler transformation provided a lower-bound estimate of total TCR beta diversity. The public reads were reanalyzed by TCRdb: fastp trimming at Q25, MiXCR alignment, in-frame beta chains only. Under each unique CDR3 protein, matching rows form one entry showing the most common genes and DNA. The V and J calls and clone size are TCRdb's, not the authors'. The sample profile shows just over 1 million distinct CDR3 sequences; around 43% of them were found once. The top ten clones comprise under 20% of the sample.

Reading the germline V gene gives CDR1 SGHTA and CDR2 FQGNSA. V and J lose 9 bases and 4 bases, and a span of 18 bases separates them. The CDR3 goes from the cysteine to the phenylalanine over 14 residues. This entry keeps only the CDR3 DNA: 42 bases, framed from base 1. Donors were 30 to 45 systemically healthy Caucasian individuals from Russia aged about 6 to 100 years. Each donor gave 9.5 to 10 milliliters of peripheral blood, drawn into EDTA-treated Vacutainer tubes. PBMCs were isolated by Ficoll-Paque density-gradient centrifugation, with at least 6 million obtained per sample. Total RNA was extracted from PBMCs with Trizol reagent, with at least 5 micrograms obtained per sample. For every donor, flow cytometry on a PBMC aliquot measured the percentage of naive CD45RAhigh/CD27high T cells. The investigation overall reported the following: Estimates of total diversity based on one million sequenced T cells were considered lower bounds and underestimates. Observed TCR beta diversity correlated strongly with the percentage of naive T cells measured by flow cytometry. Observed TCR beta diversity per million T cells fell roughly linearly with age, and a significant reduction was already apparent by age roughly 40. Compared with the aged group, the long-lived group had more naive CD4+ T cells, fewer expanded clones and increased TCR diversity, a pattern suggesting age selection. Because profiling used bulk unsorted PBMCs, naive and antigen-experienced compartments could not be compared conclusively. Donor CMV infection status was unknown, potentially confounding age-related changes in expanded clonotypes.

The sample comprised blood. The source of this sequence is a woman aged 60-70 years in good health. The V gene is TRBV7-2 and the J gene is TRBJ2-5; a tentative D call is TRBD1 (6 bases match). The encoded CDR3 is CARAPTGLGETQYF. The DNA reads TGTGCCAGAGCGCCAACAGGGCTTGGAGAGACCCAGTACTTC.